This T cell receptor (beta chain) was sequenced for a study of T-cell reconstitution after alpha-beta-depleted transplantation in children. General study points: Expanded graft clones numbering several hundred reportedly gave rise to alpha-beta T cells about two months after transplant.

CDR3 length equals 12 residues. Trimming left V 6 bases short and J 4 bases short, with 7 bases between. Germline loops: CDR1 SNHLY, CDR2 FYNNEI. Unique molecular identifiers tagged the TCRbeta library. TCRdb used MiXCR to reprocess the PCR reads, holding one entry per CDR3 protein. The sample records some 300,000 distinct CDR3 sequences, roughly 9.1% being singletons. This clonotype has only a few counts. The antigen is not known. The sequence came from a boy under three years old with acute myeloid leukemia, due to receive a stem cell transplant. The chain combines TRBV2 with TRBJ2-1; the D gene is possibly TRBD1 (6 bases). The material was PBMCs, obtained before TCRalphabeta/CD19-depleted stem cell transplant. CDR3 bases: TGTGCCAGCAGCAGGGGATACAATGAGCAGTTCTTC. Its protein is CASSRGYNEQFF.